This T cell receptor (beta chain) originates from a study of blood T cell repertoires in COVID-19. Study information: Specimens from acute and convalescent COVID-19 originated in the United States, Italy and Spain.

Germline assignment: CDR1 MNHEY and CDR2 SMNVEV (reference sequence). The trim removed 6 bases at V and 5 bases at J, leaving 4 bases unmatched. This CDR3 region has 15 residues. Assay: immunoSEQ multiplex PCR; the TCRdb copy retains only in-frame clones and omits some. Here the sample spans roughly 200,000 clones, over 80% being singletons. This TCR derives from a woman aged 25 to 45 with COVID-19, enrolled during active disease. The rearrangement joins TRBV27 to TRBJ2-1; 13 nucleotides match TRBD2. Sequencing used peripheral blood. The CDR3 is CASSPGLAGNNEQFF. The DNA of the CDR3 is TGTGCCAGCAGCCCGGGACTAGCGGGGAACAATGAGCAGTTCTTC.